This T cell receptor beta chain was sequenced during a study of cytomegalovirus exposure and HLA in healthy donors. Findings and limits, study-wide: The Asian-associated ancestry cluster reportedly had fewer N-insertions than the 666-donor mean in a later analysis.

V shed 0 bases and J shed 5 bases, with 15 bases lying between them. CDR3 length: 15 residues. CDR1 is SGDLS, CDR2 YYNGEE, per germline. Vbeta (60) and Jbeta (13) primers were used in the PCR. Using immunoSEQ multiplex PCR, the repertoire was profiled, and TCRdb retains in-frame clones only, with some absent. In the table there are about 130,000 clones, about 84% of which are singletons. About this clone: Its target is unknown.

The sequenced material came from PBMCs. The clonotype comes from a boy under 18 in good health and CMV-seronegative. The chain carries TRBV9 and TRBJ2-7; possible D gene TRBD1, 6 bases. The CDR3 nucleotides are TGTGCCAGCAGCGTAGGCCAGGGGATCGGAAACGAGCAGTACTTC. This translates into CASSVGQGIGNEQYF.